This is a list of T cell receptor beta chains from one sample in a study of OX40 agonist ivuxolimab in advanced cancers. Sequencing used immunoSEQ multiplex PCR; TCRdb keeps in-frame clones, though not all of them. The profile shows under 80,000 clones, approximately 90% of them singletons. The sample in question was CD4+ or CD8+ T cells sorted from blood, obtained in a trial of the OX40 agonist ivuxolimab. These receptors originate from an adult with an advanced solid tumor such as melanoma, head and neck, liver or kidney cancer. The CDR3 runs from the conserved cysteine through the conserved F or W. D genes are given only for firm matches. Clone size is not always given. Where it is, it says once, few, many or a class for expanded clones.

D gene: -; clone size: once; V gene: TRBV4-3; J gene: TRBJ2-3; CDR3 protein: CASSVRASTDTQYF; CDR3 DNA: TGCGCCAGCAGCGTACGCGCCAGCACAGATACGCAGTATTTT
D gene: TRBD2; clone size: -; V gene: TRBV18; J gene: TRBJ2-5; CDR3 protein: CASSPSPGLAGKETQYF; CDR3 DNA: TGTGCCAGCTCACCCTCTCCGGGACTAGCGGGAAAAGAGACCCAGTACTTC
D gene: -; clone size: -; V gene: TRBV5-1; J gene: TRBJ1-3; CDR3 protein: CASSLEGSGGNTIYF; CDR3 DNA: TGCGCCAGCAGCTTGGAAGGGAGCGGAGGAAACACCATATATTTT
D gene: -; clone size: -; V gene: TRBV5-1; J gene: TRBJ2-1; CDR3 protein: CASSLSGATTYNEQFF; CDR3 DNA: TGCGCCAGCAGCTTGTCAGGAGCAACTACCTACAATGAGCAGTTCTTC
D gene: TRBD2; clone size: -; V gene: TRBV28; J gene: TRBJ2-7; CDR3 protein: CASGPGGYEQYF; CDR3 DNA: TGTGCCAGCGGGCCGGGGGGGTACGAGCAGTACTTC
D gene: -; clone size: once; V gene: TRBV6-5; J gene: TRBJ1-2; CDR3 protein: CASRPRGGAYGYTF; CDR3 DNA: TGTGCCAGCAGGCCGAGGGGCGGAGCCTATGGCTACACCTTC
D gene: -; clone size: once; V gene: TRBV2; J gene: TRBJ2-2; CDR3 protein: CASSARGELFF; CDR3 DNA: TGTGCCAGCAGTGCTCGCGGGGAGCTGTTTTTT
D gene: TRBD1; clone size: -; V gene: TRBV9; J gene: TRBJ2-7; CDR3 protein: CASSVDGQVSYEQYF; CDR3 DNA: TGTGCCAGCAGCGTAGATGGACAGGTGTCCTACGAGCAGTACTTC
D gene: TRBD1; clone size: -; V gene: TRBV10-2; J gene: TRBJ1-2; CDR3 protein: CASTRDRSGGYTF; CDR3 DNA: TGCGCCAGCACCAGGGACAGGTCGGGAGGCTACACCTTC
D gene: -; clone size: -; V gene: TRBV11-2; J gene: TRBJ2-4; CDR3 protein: CASSLTQTLAKNIQYF; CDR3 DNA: TGTGCCAGCAGCTTAACTCAAACTCTAGCCAAAAACATTCAGTACTTC
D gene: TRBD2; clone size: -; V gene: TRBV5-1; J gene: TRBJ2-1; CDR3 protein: CASIPGLADYNEQFF; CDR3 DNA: TGCGCCAGCATCCCGGGACTAGCGGATTACAATGAGCAGTTCTTC
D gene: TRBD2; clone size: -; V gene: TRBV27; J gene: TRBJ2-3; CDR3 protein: CASSPTSEATDTQYF; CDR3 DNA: TGTGCCAGCAGCCCGACTAGCGAGGCCACAGATACGCAGTATTTT
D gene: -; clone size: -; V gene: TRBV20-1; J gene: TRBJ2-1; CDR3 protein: CGVRRTNEQFF; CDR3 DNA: TGCGGGGTGAGACGGACCAATGAGCAGTTCTTC
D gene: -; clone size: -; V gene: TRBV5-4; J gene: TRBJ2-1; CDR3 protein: CASSRRGTAYNEQFF; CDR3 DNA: TGTGCCAGCAGCCGCAGGGGTACCGCTTACAATGAGCAGTTCTTC
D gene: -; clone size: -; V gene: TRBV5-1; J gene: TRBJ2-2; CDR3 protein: CASSLTGTNTGELFF; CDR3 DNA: TGCGCCAGCAGCTTGACAGGGACCAACACCGGGGAGCTGTTTTTT
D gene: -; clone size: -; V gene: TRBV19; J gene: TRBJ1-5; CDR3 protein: CASSAPLGTSNQPQHF; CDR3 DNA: TGTGCCAGTAGTGCCCCCCTGGGAACGAGCAATCAGCCCCAGCATTTT
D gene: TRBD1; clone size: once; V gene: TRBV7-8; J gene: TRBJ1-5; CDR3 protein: CASSTKTGGAGQPQHF; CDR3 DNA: TGTGCCAGCAGCACGAAGACAGGGGGCGCCGGCCAGCCCCAGCATTTT
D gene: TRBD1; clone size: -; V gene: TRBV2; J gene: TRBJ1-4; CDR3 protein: CASTPQGATNEKLFF; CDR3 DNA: TGTGCCAGCACTCCCCAGGGGGCAACTAATGAAAAACTGTTTTTT
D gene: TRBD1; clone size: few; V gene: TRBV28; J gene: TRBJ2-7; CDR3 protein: CASSLGTGGPYEQYF; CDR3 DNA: TGTGCCAGCAGTTTGGGGACAGGGGGCCCCTACGAGCAGTACTTC
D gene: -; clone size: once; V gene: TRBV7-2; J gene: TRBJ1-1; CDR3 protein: CASSLARSYKNTEAFF; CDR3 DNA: TGTGCCAGCAGCTTAGCGAGATCCTATAAGAACACTGAAGCTTTCTTT
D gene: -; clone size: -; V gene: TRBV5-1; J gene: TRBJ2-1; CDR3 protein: CASSLRLPPPSSYNEQFF; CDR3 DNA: TGCGCCAGCAGCTTACGACTACCTCCCCCGAGCTCCTACAATGAGCAGTTCTTC
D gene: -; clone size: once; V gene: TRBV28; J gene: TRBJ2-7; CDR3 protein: CASSPTPSSSYLNYEQYF; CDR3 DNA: TGTGCCAGCAGTCCCACTCCTAGCTCGTCTTACCTTAACTACGAGCAGTACTTC
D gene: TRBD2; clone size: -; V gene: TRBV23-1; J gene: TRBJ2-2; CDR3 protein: CASSPGTSGREGLNTGELFF; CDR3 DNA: TGCGCCAGCAGTCCAGGGACTAGCGGGAGGGAGGGTCTGAACACCGGGGAGCTGTTTTTT
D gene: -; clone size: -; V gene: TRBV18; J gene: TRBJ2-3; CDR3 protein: CASSPRGPPRGDTQYF; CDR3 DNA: TGTGCCAGCTCACCCCGGGGACCCCCCCGAGGCGATACGCAGTATTTT
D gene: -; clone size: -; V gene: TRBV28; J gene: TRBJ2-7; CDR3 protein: CATSDTRSSHSYEQYF; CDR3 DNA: TGTGCCACCTCGGACACCCGGAGTAGTCACTCCTACGAGCAGTACTTC
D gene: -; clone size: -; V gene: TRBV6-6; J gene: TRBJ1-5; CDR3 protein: CASSSQVGRGNQPQHF; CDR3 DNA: TGTGCCAGCAGTTCCCAGGTAGGGCGAGGCAATCAGCCCCAGCATTTT
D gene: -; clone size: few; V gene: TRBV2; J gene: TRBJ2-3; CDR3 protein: CASSDLGPDTQYF; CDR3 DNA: TGTGCCAGCAGCGATCTGGGCCCAGATACGCAGTATTTT
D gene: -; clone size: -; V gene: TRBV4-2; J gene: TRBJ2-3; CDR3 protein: CASSQDRVSHDTQYF; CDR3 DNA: TGTGCCAGCAGCCAAGATAGGGTCTCCCACGATACGCAGTATTTT
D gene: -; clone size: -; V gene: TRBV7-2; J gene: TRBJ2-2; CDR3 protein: CANSLGLGRSNTGELFF; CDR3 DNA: TGTGCCAACAGCTTAGGTCTGGGACGCTCGAACACCGGGGAGCTGTTTTTT